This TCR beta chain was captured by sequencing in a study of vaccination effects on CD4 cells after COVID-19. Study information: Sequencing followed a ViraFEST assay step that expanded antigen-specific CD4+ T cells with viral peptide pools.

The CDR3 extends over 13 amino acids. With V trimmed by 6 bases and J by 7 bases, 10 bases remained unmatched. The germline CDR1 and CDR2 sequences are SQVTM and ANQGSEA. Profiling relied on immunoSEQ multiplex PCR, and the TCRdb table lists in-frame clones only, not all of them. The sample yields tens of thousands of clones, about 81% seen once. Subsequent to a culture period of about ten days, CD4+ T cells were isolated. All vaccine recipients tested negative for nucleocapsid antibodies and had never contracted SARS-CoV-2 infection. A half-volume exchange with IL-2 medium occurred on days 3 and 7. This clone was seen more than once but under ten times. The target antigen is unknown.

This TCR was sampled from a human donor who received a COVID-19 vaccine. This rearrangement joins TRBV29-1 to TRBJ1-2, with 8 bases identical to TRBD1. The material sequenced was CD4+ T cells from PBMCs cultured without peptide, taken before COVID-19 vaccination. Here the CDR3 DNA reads TGCAGCGTGGAATTAGACAGGGGTGCTGGCTACACCTTC. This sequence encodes CSVELDRGAGYTF.